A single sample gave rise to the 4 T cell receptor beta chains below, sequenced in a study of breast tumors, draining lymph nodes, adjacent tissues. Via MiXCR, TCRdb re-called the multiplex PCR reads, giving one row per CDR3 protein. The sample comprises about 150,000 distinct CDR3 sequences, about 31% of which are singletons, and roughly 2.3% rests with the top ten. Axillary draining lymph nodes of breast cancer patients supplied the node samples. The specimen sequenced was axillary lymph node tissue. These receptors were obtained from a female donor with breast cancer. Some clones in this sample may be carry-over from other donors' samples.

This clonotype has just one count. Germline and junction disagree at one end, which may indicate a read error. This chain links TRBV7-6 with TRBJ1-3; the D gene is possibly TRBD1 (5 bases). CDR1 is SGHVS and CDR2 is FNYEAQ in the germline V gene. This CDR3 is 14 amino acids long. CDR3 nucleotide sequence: TGTGCCGGCAGCACCGGGACTCTCGGAAGCACCATATATTTT. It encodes CAGSTGTLGSTIYF.

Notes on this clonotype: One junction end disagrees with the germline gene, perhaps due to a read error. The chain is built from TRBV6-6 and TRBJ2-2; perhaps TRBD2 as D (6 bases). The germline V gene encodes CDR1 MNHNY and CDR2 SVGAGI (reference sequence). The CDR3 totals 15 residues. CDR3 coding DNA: TGTGCCAGCAGTCACGAGGCGACGAACACCGGGGGGCTGTTTTTT. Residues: CASSHEATNTGGLFF.

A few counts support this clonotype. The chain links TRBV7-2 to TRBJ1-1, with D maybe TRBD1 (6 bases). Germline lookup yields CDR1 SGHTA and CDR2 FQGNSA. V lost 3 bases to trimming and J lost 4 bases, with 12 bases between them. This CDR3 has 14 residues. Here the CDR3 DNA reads TGTGCCAGCAGCTTCACAGGGTATGTCACTGAAGCTTTCTTT. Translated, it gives CASSFTGYVTEAFF.

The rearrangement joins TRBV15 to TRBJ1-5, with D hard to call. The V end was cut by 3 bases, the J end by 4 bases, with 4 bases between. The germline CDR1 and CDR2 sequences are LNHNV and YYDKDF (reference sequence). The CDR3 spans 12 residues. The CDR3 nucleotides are TGTGCCACCAGCAGGGAAAATCAGCCCCAGCATTTT. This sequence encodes CATSRENQPQHF.